The table lists the clone carrying this T cell receptor beta chain with many counts. The junction and the germline gene differ at one end; a read error may be behind it. These data originate in a study of neurological immune-mediated disorders. In germline, CDR1 is SGHDT, CDR2 YYEEEE. The CDR3 contains 17 residues. MiXCR, applied by TCRdb to the 5' RACE reads, yields one record per CDR3 protein. This sample has 52,000 or so distinct CDR3 sequences; 4% occur once, and the top ten carry about 1.9%. Sequenced input: CD4+ T cells from blood. The receptor was derived from a woman aged 40 to 50 with multiple sclerosis. V gene TRBV5-6 combines with J gene TRBJ2-3; 7 bases agree with TRBD1. The CDR3 sequence is CASSLEGGLSLTDTQYF. The CDR3 DNA follows: TGTGCCAGCAGTTTGGAAGGGGGCCTTAGTCTAACAGATACGCAGTATTTT.